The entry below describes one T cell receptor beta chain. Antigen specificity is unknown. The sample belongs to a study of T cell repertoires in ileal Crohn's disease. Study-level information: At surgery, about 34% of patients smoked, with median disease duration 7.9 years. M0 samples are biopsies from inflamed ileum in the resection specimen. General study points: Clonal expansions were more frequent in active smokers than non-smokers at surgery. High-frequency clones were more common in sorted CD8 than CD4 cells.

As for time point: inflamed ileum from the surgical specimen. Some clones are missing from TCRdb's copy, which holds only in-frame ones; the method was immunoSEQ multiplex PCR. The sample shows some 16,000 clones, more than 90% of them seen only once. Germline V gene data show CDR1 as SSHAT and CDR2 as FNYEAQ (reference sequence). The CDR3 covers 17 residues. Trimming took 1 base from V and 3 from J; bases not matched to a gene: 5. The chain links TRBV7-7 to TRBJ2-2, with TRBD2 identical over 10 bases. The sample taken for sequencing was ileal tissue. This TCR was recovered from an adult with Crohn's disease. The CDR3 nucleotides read TGTGCCAGCAGCTTAGGAGCGGGGGGGCCTTACACCGGGGAGCTGTTTTTT. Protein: CASSLGAGGPYTGELFF.